A selection of T cell receptor beta chains follows, all from one sample in a study of T-cell memory formation after mild COVID-19. MiXCR, run by TCRdb on the 5' RACE reads, gives a single entry per CDR3 protein. The sample holds approximately 570,000 distinct CDR3 sequences; 15% to 20% are singletons and the top ten take more than 10%. The material sequenced was PBMCs or a T cell subset sorted from them (not recorded which). Every receptor here comes from an adult woman who had mild COVID-19 (a few samples of this study predate the infection). Cell type and time point are not known. Both conserved end residues are part of each CDR3. The D gene is left open where the match is weak. Size values are once, few and many counts, or a class for expanded clones, and some rows have none.

CDR3	DNA	V	D	length	J	size
CAISDVRFQGGEQYF	TGTGCCATCAGTGACGTAAGATTTCAGGGTGGCGAGCAGTACTTC	TRBV10-3	-	15	TRBJ2-7	-
CASSLFGQGSAGELFF	TGCGCCAGCAGCCTGTTCGGACAGGGGAGCGCCGGGGAGCTGTTTTTT	TRBV4-1	TRBD1	16	TRBJ2-2	few
CASSQRSPFIQETQYF	TGTGCCAGCAGCCAACGGAGTCCTTTCATACAAGAGACCCAGTACTTC	TRBV14	-	16	TRBJ2-5	few
CASISDRTDTQYF	TGTGCCAGCATCTCAGACCGCACAGATACGCAGTATTTT	TRBV6-2/TRBV6-3	-	13	TRBJ2-3	-
CAISRRASGDSDTQYF	TGTGCCATCAGCAGAAGGGCTAGCGGCGATAGCGATACGCAGTATTTT	TRBV10-3	TRBD2	16	TRBJ2-3	-
CASSQAPWREQFF	TGTGCCAGCAGCCAAGCCCCCTGGCGGGAGCAGTTCTTC	TRBV3-1	-	13	TRBJ2-1	-
CAIPTSGLSSLNTGELFF	TGTGCCATCCCGACTAGCGGGCTATCTTCATTGAACACCGGGGAGCTGTTTTTT	TRBV7-9	TRBD2	18	TRBJ2-2	-
CAISERDRGRTYGYTF	TGTGCCATCAGTGAGAGAGACAGGGGTCGTACGTATGGCTACACCTTC	TRBV10-3	TRBD1	16	TRBJ1-2	-
CATSDHTNPPLGEQYF	TGTGCCACCAGTGACCATACTAACCCCCCTCTGGGCGAGCAGTACTTC	TRBV24-1	-	16	TRBJ2-7	-
CASKGQQYYEQYF	TGTGCCAGCAAGGGACAGCAATACTACGAGCAGTACTTC	TRBV2	TRBD1	13	TRBJ2-7	-
CASSQEETGGTEAFF	TGCGCCAGCAGCCAAGAGGAGACAGGGGGTACTGAAGCTTTCTTT	TRBV4-3	TRBD1	15	TRBJ1-1	-
CASSLGLAATGEQFF	TGTGCCAGCTCCCTCGGACTAGCGGCGACCGGGGAGCAGTTCTTC	TRBV18	TRBD2	15	TRBJ2-1	-
CATSTRGPYTGELFF	TGTGCCACCAGTACCAGGGGGCCCTACACCGGGGAGCTGTTTTTT	TRBV15	TRBD1	15	TRBJ2-2	-
CASSLGLVEQYF	TGTGCCAGCAGCTTGGGCCTCGTCGAGCAGTACTTC	TRBV7-2	-	12	TRBJ2-7	few
CSARAGFKYYNEQFF	TGCAGTGCTAGAGCTGGGTTCAAATACTACAATGAGCAGTTCTTC	TRBV20-1	-	15	TRBJ2-1	-
CASSLRQGSYEQYF	TGCGCCAGCAGCCTACGACAGGGAAGCTACGAGCAGTACTTC	TRBV5-6	TRBD1	14	TRBJ2-7	many
CASSHLWTSGASSSYEQYF	TGTGCCAGCAGCCATCTTTGGACTAGCGGGGCGTCTAGTTCCTACGAGCAGTACTTC	TRBV3-1	TRBD2	19	TRBJ2-7	-
CASIASPSVNEQFF	TGCGCCAGCATAGCTAGCCCCTCTGTCAATGAGCAGTTCTTC	TRBV5-1	-	14	TRBJ2-1	few
CASARGPEETQYF	TGTGCCAGCGCTCGGGGGCCTGAAGAGACCCAGTACTTC	TRBV5-6	-	13	TRBJ2-5	-
CASSQSARSYEQYF	TGTGCCAGCAGCCAATCAGCGAGGAGCTACGAGCAGTACTTC	TRBV3-1	-	14	TRBJ2-7	few
CASSWRENKNIQYF	TGTGCCAGCAGTTGGCGGGAGAACAAAAACATTCAGTACTTC	TRBV6-2/TRBV6-3	TRBD2	14	TRBJ2-4	-
CASSQYVGGSGNEQFF	TGCGCCAGCAGCCAATACGTTGGCGGGAGTGGCAATGAGCAGTTCTTC	TRBV5-1	TRBD2	16	TRBJ2-1	many
CASSIGAFNEQFF	TGTGCCAGTAGTATAGGGGCCTTCAATGAGCAGTTCTTC	TRBV19	-	13	TRBJ2-1	few
CASSFTGTGGTEQYF	TGTGCCAGCAGCTTTACCGGGACAGGGGGGACCGAGCAGTACTTC	TRBV7-2	TRBD1	15	TRBJ2-7	few
CASSSTSGLAGGSEQYF	TGTGCCAGCAGCTCAACCTCGGGACTAGCGGGAGGGAGCGAGCAGTACTTC	TRBV7-2	TRBD2	17	TRBJ2-7	few
CASSSIPQQPGDEAFF	TGTGCCAGCAGCTCCATTCCCCAACAACCTGGGGATGAAGCTTTCTTT	TRBV7-9	-	16	TRBJ1-1	-
CASSPILGGIEAFF	TGTGCCAGCAGCCCTATTTTGGGGGGCATTGAAGCTTTCTTT	TRBV12-3/TRBV12-4	-	14	TRBJ1-1	-
CASSLGAGSETQYF	TGCGCCAGCAGCTTGGGAGCAGGGTCAGAGACCCAGTACTTC	TRBV5-1	-	14	TRBJ2-5	few
CAWTSKGLGQKNTEAFF	TGTGCCTGGACTTCCAAGGGGTTGGGACAGAAGAACACTGAAGCTTTCTTT	TRBV30	TRBD1	17	TRBJ1-1	few
CASSPPIGGGYNSPLHF	TGTGCCAGCAGCCCCCCCATAGGGGGGGGTTATAATTCACCCCTCCACTTT	TRBV6-6	-	17	TRBJ1-6	-
CASTRDRGFTEAFF	TGTGCCAGCACTCGGGACAGGGGTTTCACTGAAGCTTTCTTT	TRBV6-1	TRBD1	14	TRBJ1-1	-
CSARGVNQPQHF	TGCAGTGCTAGAGGGGTTAATCAGCCCCAGCATTTT	TRBV20-1	-	12	TRBJ1-5	-
CASSLRTVLNTEAFF	TGTGCCAGCAGCTTGAGGACAGTACTGAACACTGAAGCTTTCTTT	TRBV7-2	-	15	TRBJ1-1	few
CASTLQGTGYGYTF	TGTGCCAGCACCCTACAGGGGACAGGCTATGGCTACACCTTC	TRBV12-3/TRBV12-4	TRBD1	14	TRBJ1-2	-
CSAYAAGWFAGELFF	TGCAGCGCCTACGCGGCGGGATGGTTCGCCGGGGAGCTGTTTTTT	TRBV29-1	-	15	TRBJ2-2	few
CSARDLRGRQDEQYF	TGCAGTGCTAGAGATCTGCGGGGCCGTCAAGACGAGCAGTACTTC	TRBV20-1	-	15	TRBJ2-7	-
CAISDPSGVYGYTF	TGTGCCATCAGTGACCCCAGTGGGGTGTATGGCTACACCTTC	TRBV10-3	-	14	TRBJ1-2	few
CASSPPGTGNYNEQFF	TGTGCCAGCTCACCACCCGGGACAGGGAATTACAATGAGCAGTTCTTC	TRBV18	TRBD1	16	TRBJ2-1	-
CASSPLYQETQYF	TGTGCCAGCTCACCACTGTACCAAGAGACCCAGTACTTC	TRBV5-1	-	13	TRBJ2-5	many
CATRGTQGREDTGELFF	TGTGCCACCAGGGGAACCCAAGGGCGCGAGGACACCGGGGAGCTGTTTTTT	TRBV24-1	-	17	TRBJ2-2	-
CASSHRGSEAFF	TGTGCCAGCAGCCACCGGGGGTCTGAAGCTTTCTTT	TRBV3-1	-	12	TRBJ1-1	-